The present TCR beta chain was sequenced within a study of blood T cell repertoires in COVID-19. Background on the study: The origin of the acute and convalescent COVID-19 samples was the United States, Italy and Spain. The analysed material was cDNA or gDNA that came from T cells, B-cell-depleted T cells, or PBMCs.

Authors' analysis steps: Counts of nucleated cells, estimated from reference gene primer amplification, were obtained. Sequencing was performed with immunoSEQ multiplex PCR; in TCRdb, only in-frame clones are kept and a portion is missing. D and trimming come from the DNA, and the V and J calls and clone size come from that table. Of about 440,000 clones listed, roughly 91% were seen once; the top ten hold roughly 4%. The CDR3 loop spans 17 amino acids. The V and J ends lost 0 bases and 2 bases respectively, with 16 bases between them. Germline values: CDR1 SGDLS, CDR2 YYNGEE. Sequencing was done on a sample of peripheral blood. The sequence was collected from a woman aged 30 to 39 with acute or convalescent COVID-19. The chain uses TRBV9 and TRBJ2-3, with D possibly matching TRBD2 (7 bases). The CDR3 DNA sequence: TGTGCCAGCAGCGTAGGGACTTGGCGGGGGCACACAGATACGCAGTATTTT. Translation gives CASSVGTWRGHTDTQYF.